This T cell receptor (beta chain) was documented in a study of T cells after yellow fever vaccination. Turning to the study itself: Fractions of low cell number were prepared using SMART-Seq v4 Ultra Low Input. Study observations and caveats: Post-booster reappearance was seen for most primary-vaccination clones (about 96% CD4, around 91% CD8). Although most clonotypes did not, a small share appeared in both CD4 and CD8 compartments.

The CDR3 consists of 15 residues. V lost 7 bases, J lost 2 bases, and 15 bases lay in between. Germline CDR1 MDHEN, CDR2 SYDVKM. MiXCR was run by TCRdb on the 5' RACE reads, yielding one entry per CDR3 protein. Among some 560,000 distinct CDR3 sequences listed, about 19% were seen once. This clonotype was picked up a small number of times. The target antigen is unknown. This TCR was sampled from a man younger than 40 who received the YFV17D yellow fever vaccine. Sequencing was performed on PBMCs, taken 15 days after the yellow fever booster vaccination. The chain employs TRBV28 and TRBJ2-1, with D tentatively TRBD2 (6 bases). In nucleotides, the CDR3 is TGTGCCAGCAACCCACTTAGCGGAACCTACAATGAGCAGTTCTTC. It translates to CASNPLSGTYNEQFF.